These 19 T cell receptor beta chains came from one sample sequenced in a study of blood T cell repertoires in COVID-19. Profiling relied on immunoSEQ multiplex PCR, and the TCRdb table lists in-frame clones only, not all of them. The sample has 100,000 or so clones, roughly 85% seen once; the top ten hold 1.5% to 2%. Specimen: peripheral blood. These receptors all come from a woman in her 70s with active or convalescent COVID-19.

The chain recombines TRBV4-1 with TRBJ1-2; 7 nucleotides line up with TRBD1. The germline V gene has CDR1 MGHRA and CDR2 YSYEKL. CDR3 length: 16 amino acids. V lost 4 bases and J lost 6; bases outside the gene matches: 14. The CDR3 DNA reads as TGCGCCAGCAGCCCAGGGCTCGTCAGGGGGTACGATGGCTACACCTTC. This translates into CASSPGLVRGYDGYTF.

The chain combines TRBV11-2 with TRBJ2-3; 8 nucleotides line up with TRBD2. V lost 5 bases, J lost 0 bases, and 4 bases stayed unmatched. From germline, CDR1 is SGHAT and CDR2 FQNNGV. This CDR3 has 15 amino acids. This CDR3 is CASSLSGESTDTQYF. The DNA for the CDR3 is TGTGCCAGCAGCCTTAGCGGGGAAAGCACAGATACGCAGTATTTT.

The chain links TRBV7-2 to TRBJ1-4; the match to TRBD1 covers 7 bases. The junction had 5 bases not matched to a gene; V was cut back by 1 base and J by 6 bases. Germline V gives CDR1 SGHTA, CDR2 FQGNSA. CDR3 length equals 15 residues. The CDR3 nucleotides read TGTGCCAGCAGCTTAGTATCAGGGGGGCATGAAAAACTGTTTTTT. It codes for CASSLVSGGHEKLFF.

The J gene is TRBJ1-5, the V gene TRBV30; the D is unclear. The CDR3 loop spans 14 amino acids. Trimming removed 2 bases from V and 2 bases from J, with 10 bases in between. From germline, CDR1 is GTSNPN and CDR2 SVGIG (reference sequence). This CDR3 is CAWSLVSGNQPQHF. The CDR3 nucleotides are TGTGCCTGGAGTCTAGTGAGTGGCAATCAGCCCCAGCATTTT.

V usage is TRBV5-5 and J usage is TRBJ1-3; D unclear. V was shortened by 1 base and J by 0 bases, with 11 bases between the two germline ends. The germline V gene has CDR1 SGHKS and CDR2 YYEKEE (reference sequence). The CDR3 consists of 16 residues. The CDR3 spells CASSLHAEHSGNTIYF. CDR3 nucleotides: TGTGCCAGCAGCTTGCACGCAGAACACTCTGGAAACACCATATATTTT.

V usage is TRBV2 and J usage is TRBJ1-4, with D perhaps TRBD1 (6 bases). V dropped 2 bases and J dropped 5 bases, with 12 bases sitting between them. Per germline, CDR1 SNHLY and CDR2 FYNNEI. The length of the CDR3 is 15 residues. The CDR3 here is CASSEKRTGNEKLFF. CDR3 nucleotides: TGTGCCAGCAGTGAAAAGAGAACAGGGAATGAAAAACTGTTTTTT.

This clone occurred a few times. The rearrangement uses TRBV10-3 and TRBJ1-4; no reliable D call. CDR3 length: 17 residues. V was trimmed by 6 bases and J by 0 bases, leaving 17 bases between them. Germline V gene sequence: CDR1 ENHRY, CDR2 SYGVKD. The CDR3 DNA reads TGTGCCATCAGCCAAGTAGCTAGGAGTGCAACTAATGAAAAACTGTTTTTT. It specifies CAISQVARSATNEKLFF.

This clone appeared once. The V gene is TRBV19, the J gene TRBJ2-7; 8 bases are shared with TRBD1. Trimming at V came to 3 bases and at J to 0 bases, leaving 4 bases not matched to a gene. Germline assignment: CDR1 LNHDA and CDR2 SQIVND (reference sequence). The CDR3 totals 15 residues. The CDR3 protein is CASSIRTGTSYEQYF. In DNA, the CDR3 is TGTGCCAGTAGTATCCGGACAGGGACCTCCTACGAGCAGTACTTC.

The CDR3 protein is CASSRRLAGNEQFF. In DNA form, the CDR3 reads TGTGCCAGCAGTCGCCGACTAGCGGGAAATGAGCAGTTCTTC. The chain couples TRBV5-4 to TRBJ2-1; 11 nucleotides agree with TRBD2. This CDR3 is built from 14 residues. Germline lookup yields CDR1 SGHNT and CDR2 YYREEE (reference sequence). V trimming: 5 bases; J trimming: 7 bases; junction bases outside the gene matches: 5.

V and J are TRBV7-8 and TRBJ1-1, with D perhaps TRBD1 (5 bases). This CDR3 is built from 13 residues. Trimming cost V 5 bases and J 2 bases, with 9 bases left between them. Per germline, CDR1 SGHVS and CDR2 FQNEAQ. For the CDR3, the DNA is TGTGCCAGCAGCCGAGGGGCTAACACTGAAGCTTTCTTT. Translation: CASSRGANTEAFF.

The rearrangement links TRBV11-3 to TRBJ2-1; 7 nucleotides align to TRBD2. The J segment lost 0 bases and the V segment lost 4 bases, leaving 15 bases of the junction unmatched. The CDR3 loop spans 19 amino acids. Germline CDR1 and CDR2: SGHNT and YENEEA. In DNA, the CDR3 is TGTGCCAGCAGCTCCGACCCCGCTAGCGGAATCCCCTCCTACAATGAGCAGTTCTTC. Residues: CASSSDPASGIPSYNEQFF.

The chain uses TRBV5-1 and TRBJ2-3, with D maybe TRBD2 (6 bases). CDR1 SGHRS and CDR2 YFSETQ come from the germline V gene. The V end lost 7 bases, the J end lost 3 bases, and 21 bases lay between the germline ends. CDR3 length: 16 residues. This chain's CDR3 is CASAYRPGDETDTQYF. DNA for the CDR3: TGCGCCAGCGCCTACCGCCCGGGGGACGAGACAGATACGCAGTATTTT.

The V and J genes are TRBV5-6 and TRBJ1-2; 8 bases align to TRBD1. After removal of 2 bases from V and 6 bases from J, the junction contained 15 bases not matched to a gene. CDR3 length: 17 residues. Germline V gene lookup returns CDR1 SGHDT and CDR2 YYEEEE. CDR3 nucleotides: TGTGCCAGCAGCTTTCGTGCCAGGGGGCGCTTGGAGAATGGCTACACCTTC. Its protein is CASSFRARGRLENGYTF.

V is TRBV6-5 and J is TRBJ2-2, with TRBD1 identical over 10 bases. The CDR3 totals 14 residues. Trimming cost V 6 bases and J 4 bases; bases outside gene matches: 2. Germline V gene data show CDR1 as MNHEY and CDR2 as SVGAGI. The CDR3 loop reads CASRRDRGTGELFF. For the CDR3, the DNA is TGTGCCAGCAGACGGGACAGGGGCACCGGGGAGCTGTTTTTT.

J is TRBJ2-7 and V is TRBV7-6, with 9 bases matching TRBD1. Germline V gives CDR1 SGHVS, CDR2 FNYEAQ. This CDR3 has 16 amino acids. V shed 0 bases, J shed 5 bases, and the junction held 8 bases outside the gene matches. Here the CDR3 DNA reads TGTGCCAGCAGCTTAGCTGAGGGACAGGGCGCTAACGAGCAGTACTTC. Translating it yields CASSLAEGQGANEQYF.

The V gene is TRBV28, the J gene TRBJ1-4; D is unresolved. The CDR3 totals 16 residues. Trimming cost V 4 bases and J 6 bases, with 18 bases left between them. Germline CDR1 reads MDHEN; CDR2 reads SYDVKM. In nucleotides, the CDR3 is TGTGCCAGCAGTTCTTTTTCGGTTCTCCGGGATGAAAAACTGTTTTTT. Its protein is CASSSFSVLRDEKLFF.

This chain connects TRBV9 to TRBJ1-2; D gene unclear. Germline CDR1 is SGDLS and CDR2 is YYNGEE. V lost 6 bases to trimming and J lost 3 bases, with 15 bases between them. There are 14 residues in the CDR3. CDR3 protein: CASTSSSEDYGYTF. DNA of the CDR3: TGTGCCAGCACCTCCTCCTCTGAGGACTATGGCTACACCTTC.

The chain is built from TRBV7-2 and TRBJ2-7; 9 positions agree with TRBD2. CDR1 is SGHTA and CDR2 is FQGNSA in the germline V gene. The CDR3 length is 14 residues. V trimming: 5 bases; J trimming: 6 bases; junction bases outside the gene matches: 8. In nucleotides, the CDR3 is TGTGCCAGCAGCGTTTTGTCTAGCGGGACCGAGCAGTACTTC. Its protein product is CASSVLSSGTEQYF. Combining the CDR3 with reference TRBV7-2 and TRBJ2-7 gives the whole variable domain GAGVSQSPSNKVTEKGKDVELRCDPISGHTALYWYRQSLGQGLEFLIYFQGNSAPDKSGLPSDRFSAERTGGSVSTLTIQRTQQEDSAVYLCASSVLSSGTEQYFGPGTRLTVT.

V gene TRBV5-4 combines with J gene TRBJ1-1; D possibly corresponds to TRBD1 (6 bases). The CDR3 contains 14 residues. The germline V gene encodes CDR1 SGHNT and CDR2 YYREEE (reference sequence). V gave up 5 bases and J gave up 1 base, with 12 bases separating them. In DNA form, the CDR3 reads TGTGCCAGCAGATACCGAGGGGGGAACACTGAAGCTTTCTTT. Protein product: CASRYRGGNTEAFF. Filled out from reference TRBV5-4 and TRBJ1-1, the complete variable domain reads ETGVTQSPTHLIKTRGQQVTLRCSSQSGHNTVSWYQQALGQGPQFIFQYYREEENGRGNFPPRFSGLQFPNYSSELNVNALELDDSALYLCASRYRGGNTEAFFGQGTRLTVV.